This T cell receptor beta chain was found in a study of technical replicates of blood from several donors. This clone was recorded only once. The germline V and J ends were trimmed by 1 base and 1 base, with 16 bases remaining between them. Germline assignment: CDR1 LGHNA and CDR2 YNFKEQ. The CDR3 runs to 17 residues. Measured with immunoSEQ multiplex PCR; TCRdb has only the in-frame clones, and not every one. The profile shows tens of thousands of clones, approximately 94% of them singletons. The receptor was derived from a human donor in good health. The chain links TRBV4-2 to TRBJ1-1, with D possibly matching TRBD1 (6 bases). The sample was T cells isolated from PBMCs. Here the CDR3 reads CASSQGGNRVGNTEAFF. The CDR3 nucleotides read TGTGCCAGCAGCCAAGGAGGGAACAGGGTAGGGAACACTGAAGCTTTCTTT.